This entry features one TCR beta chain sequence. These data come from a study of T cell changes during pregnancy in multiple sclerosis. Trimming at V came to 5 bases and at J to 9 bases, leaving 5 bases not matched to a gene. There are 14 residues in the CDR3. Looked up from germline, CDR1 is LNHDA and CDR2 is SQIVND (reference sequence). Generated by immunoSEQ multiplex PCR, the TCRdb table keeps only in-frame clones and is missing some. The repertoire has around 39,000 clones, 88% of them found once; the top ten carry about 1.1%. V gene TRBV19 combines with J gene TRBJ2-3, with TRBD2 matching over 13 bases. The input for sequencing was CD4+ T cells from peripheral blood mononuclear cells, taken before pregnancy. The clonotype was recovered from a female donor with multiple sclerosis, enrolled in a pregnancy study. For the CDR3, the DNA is TGTGCCAGTAGTTTCCGGACTAGCGGGAGCACGCAGTATTTT. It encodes CASSFRTSGSTQYF.